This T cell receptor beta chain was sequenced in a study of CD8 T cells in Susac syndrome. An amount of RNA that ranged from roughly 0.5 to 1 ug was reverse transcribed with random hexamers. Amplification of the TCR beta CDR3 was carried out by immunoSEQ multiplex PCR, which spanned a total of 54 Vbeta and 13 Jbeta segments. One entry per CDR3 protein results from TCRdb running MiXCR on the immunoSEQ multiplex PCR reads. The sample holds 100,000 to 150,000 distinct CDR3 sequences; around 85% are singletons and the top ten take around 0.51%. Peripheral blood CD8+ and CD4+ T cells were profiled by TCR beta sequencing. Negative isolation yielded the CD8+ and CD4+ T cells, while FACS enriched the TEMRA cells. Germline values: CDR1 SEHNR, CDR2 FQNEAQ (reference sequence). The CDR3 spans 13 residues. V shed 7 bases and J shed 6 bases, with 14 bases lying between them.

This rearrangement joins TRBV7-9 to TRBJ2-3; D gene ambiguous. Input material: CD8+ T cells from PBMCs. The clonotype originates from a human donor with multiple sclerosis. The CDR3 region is CASTVARVDTQYF. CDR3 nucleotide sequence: TGTGCCAGCACGGTAGCCCGTGTGGATACGCAGTATTTT.